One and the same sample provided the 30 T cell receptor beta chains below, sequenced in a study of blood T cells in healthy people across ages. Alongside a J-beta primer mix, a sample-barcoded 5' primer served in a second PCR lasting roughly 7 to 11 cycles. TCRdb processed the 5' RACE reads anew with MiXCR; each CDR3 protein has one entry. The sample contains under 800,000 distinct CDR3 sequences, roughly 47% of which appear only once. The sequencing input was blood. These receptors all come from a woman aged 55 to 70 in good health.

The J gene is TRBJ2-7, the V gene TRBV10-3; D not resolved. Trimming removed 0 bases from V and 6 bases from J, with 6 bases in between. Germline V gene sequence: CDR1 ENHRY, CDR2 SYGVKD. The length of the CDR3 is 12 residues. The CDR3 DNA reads TGTGCCATCAGTGAGTCGGGGTGCGAGCAGTACTTC. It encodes CAISESGCEQYF.

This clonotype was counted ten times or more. The CDR3 sequence is CASSSQGNQPQHF. Written as DNA, the CDR3 is TGTGCCAGCAGTAGCCAGGGGAACCAGCCCCAGCATTTT. The chain joins TRBV6-2 or TRBV6-3 to TRBJ1-5; D might be TRBD1 (6 bases). Germline CDR1 reads MNHEY; CDR2 reads SVGEGT. Deletions cut 5 bases from V and 7 bases from J, with 12 bases between. The CDR3 runs 13 residues.

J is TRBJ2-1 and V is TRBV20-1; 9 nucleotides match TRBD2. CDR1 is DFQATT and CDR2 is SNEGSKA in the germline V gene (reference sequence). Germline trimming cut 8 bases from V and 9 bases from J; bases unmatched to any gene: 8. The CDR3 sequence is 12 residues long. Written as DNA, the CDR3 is TGCAGTTTACCCGGGACTAGCACTGAGCAGTTCTTC. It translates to CSLPGTSTEQFF.

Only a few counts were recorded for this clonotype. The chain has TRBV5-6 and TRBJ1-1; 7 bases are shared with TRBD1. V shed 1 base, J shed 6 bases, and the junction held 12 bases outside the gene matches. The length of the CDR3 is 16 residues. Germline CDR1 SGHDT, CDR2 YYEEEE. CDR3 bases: TGTGCCAGCAGCTTGATGAGGGGGCGGAGGAGGGCTGAAGCTTTCTTT. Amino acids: CASSLMRGRRRAEAFF. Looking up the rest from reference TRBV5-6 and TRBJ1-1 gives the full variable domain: DAGVTQSPTHLIKTRGQQVTLRCSPKSGHDTVSWYQQALGQGPQFIFQYYEEEERQRGNFPDRFSGHQFPNYSSELNVNALLLGDSALYLCASSLMRGRRRAEAFFGQGTRLTVV.

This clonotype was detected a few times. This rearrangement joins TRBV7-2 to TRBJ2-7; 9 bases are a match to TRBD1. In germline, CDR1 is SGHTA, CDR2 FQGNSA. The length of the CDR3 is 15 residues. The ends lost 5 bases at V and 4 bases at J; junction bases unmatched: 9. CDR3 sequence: CASSESPGQGYEQYF. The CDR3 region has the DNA TGTGCCAGCAGCGAGTCCCCGGGACAGGGTTACGAGCAGTACTTC. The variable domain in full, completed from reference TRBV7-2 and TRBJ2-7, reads GAGVSQSPSNKVTEKGKDVELRCDPISGHTALYWYRQSLGQGLEFLIYFQGNSAPDKSGLPSDRFSAERTGGSVSTLTIQRTQQEDSAVYLCASSESPGQGYEQYFGPGTRLTVT.

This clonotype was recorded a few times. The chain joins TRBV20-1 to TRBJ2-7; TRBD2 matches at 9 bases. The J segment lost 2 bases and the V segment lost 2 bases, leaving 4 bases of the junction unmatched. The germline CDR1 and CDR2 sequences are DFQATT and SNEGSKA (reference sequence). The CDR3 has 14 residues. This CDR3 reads CSARLAGLPYEQYF. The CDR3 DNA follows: TGCAGTGCTAGACTAGCGGGACTTCCCTACGAGCAGTACTTC.

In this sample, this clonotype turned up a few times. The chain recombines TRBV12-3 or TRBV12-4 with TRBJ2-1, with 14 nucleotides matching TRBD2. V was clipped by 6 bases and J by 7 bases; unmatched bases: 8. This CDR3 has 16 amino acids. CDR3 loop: CASRPRGLAGVNEQFF. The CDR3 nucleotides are TGTGCCAGCAGACCACGGGGACTAGCGGGAGTTAATGAGCAGTTCTTC.

The CDR3 DNA follows: TGTGCCAGCAGCCAGGGGGATTCAGATACGCAGTATTTT. Amino acid sequence: CASSQGDSDTQYF. The chain couples TRBV7-3 to TRBJ2-3, with 7 bases aligning to TRBD1. With 5 bases clipped from V and 4 bases from J, the junction kept 3 bases outside the gene matches. Germline V CDR1 and CDR2: SGHTA, FQGTGA. CDR3 length: 13 residues.

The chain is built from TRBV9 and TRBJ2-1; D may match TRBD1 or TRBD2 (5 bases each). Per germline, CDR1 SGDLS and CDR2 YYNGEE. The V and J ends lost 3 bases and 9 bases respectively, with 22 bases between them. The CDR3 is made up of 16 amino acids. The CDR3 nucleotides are TGTGCCAGCAGCGCCCAGGGTACTAGTGGGATTGGTGAGCAGTTCTTC. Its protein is CASSAQGTSGIGEQFF.

CDR3 sequence: CSANRGTGTPTQHF. CDR3 nucleotides: TGCAGTGCTAACCGTGGGACAGGGACGCCGACCCAGCATTTT. The chain joins TRBV20-1 to TRBJ1-5, with 9 nucleotides matching TRBD1. The CDR3 contains 14 residues. V was pared by 4 bases and J by 11 bases, with 12 bases of the junction left unmatched. Germline V CDR1 and CDR2: DFQATT, SNEGSKA (reference sequence).

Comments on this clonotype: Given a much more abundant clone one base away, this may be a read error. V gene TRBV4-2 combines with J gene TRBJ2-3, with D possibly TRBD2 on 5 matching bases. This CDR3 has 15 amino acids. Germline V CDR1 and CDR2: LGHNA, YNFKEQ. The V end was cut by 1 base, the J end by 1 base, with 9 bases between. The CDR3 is CASSQGRRRTDTQYF. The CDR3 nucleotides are TGTGCCAGCAGCCAAGGGAGGAGACGCACAGATACGCAGTATTTT.

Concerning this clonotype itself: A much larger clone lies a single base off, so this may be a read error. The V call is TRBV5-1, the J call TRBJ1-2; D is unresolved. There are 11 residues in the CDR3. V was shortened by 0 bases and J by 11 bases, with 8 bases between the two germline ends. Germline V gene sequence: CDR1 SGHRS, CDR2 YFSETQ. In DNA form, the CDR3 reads TGCGCCAGCAGCTTGGAGAGTGAGTACACCTTC. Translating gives CASSLESEYTF.

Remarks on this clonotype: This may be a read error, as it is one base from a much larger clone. In DNA, the CDR3 is TGTGCCACCAGCAGAGCGCTAGCGGGGGAATCAGAGACCCAGTACTTC. It codes for CATSRALAGESETQYF. This chain uses TRBV15 with TRBJ2-5, with 10 positions matching TRBD2. Losses at the gene ends were 1 base for V and 4 bases for J; bases not matched to a gene: 6. Per the germline V gene, CDR1 is LNHNV and CDR2 is YYDKDF (reference sequence). This CDR3 contains 16 residues.

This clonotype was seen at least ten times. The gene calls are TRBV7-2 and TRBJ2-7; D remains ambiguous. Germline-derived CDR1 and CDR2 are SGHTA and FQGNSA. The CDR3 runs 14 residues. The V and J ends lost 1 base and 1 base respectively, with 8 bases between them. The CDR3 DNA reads TGTGCCAGCAGCTTAGTGGACGGGTCCTACGAGCAGTACTTC. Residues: CASSLVDGSYEQYF.

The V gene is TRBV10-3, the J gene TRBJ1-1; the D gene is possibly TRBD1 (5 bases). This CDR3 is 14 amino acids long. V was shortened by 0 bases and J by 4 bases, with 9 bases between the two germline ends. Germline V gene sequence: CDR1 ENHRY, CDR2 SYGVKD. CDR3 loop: CAISESAGSTEAFF. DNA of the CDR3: TGTGCCATCAGTGAGTCAGCAGGGAGCACTGAAGCTTTCTTT.

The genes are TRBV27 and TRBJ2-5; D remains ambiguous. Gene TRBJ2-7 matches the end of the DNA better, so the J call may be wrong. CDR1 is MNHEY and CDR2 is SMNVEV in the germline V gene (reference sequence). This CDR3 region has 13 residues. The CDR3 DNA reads TGTGCCAGCAGTGCACACCCAGGCTACGAGCAGTACTTC. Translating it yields CASSAHPGYEQYF.

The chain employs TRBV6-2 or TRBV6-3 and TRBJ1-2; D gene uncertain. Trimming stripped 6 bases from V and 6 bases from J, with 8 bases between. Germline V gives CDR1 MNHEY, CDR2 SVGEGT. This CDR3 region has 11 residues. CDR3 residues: CASRGNHGYTF. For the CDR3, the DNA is TGTGCCAGCAGAGGGAACCATGGCTACACCTTC.

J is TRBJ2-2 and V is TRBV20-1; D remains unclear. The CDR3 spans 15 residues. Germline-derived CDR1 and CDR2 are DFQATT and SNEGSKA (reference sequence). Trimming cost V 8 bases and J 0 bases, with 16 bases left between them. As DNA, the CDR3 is TGCAGTACCCCCTTGTCGGCCGCGAACACCGGGGAGCTGTTTTTT. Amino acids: CSTPLSAANTGELFF.

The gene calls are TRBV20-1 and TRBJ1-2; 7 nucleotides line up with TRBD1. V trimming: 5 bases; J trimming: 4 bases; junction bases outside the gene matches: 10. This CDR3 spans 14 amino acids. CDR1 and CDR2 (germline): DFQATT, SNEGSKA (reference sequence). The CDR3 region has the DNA TGCAGTGCTTACCAGGCAGGGGGTGTCTATGGCTACACCTTC. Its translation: CSAYQAGGVYGYTF.

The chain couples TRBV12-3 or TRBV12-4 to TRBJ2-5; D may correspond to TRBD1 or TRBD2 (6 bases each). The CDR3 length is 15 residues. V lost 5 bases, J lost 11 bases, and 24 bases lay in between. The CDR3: CASSPDGGPGNEQYF. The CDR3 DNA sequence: TGTGCCAGCAGTCCCGACGGGGGCCCGGGGAATGAGCAGTACTTC.

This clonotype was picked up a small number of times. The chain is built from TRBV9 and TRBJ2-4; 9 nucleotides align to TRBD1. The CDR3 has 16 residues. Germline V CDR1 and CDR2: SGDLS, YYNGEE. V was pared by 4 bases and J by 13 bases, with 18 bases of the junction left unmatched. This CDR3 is CASSYWPGQGSGEQYF. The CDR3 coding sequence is TGTGCCAGCAGCTACTGGCCGGGACAGGGCTCCGGAGAGCAGTACTTC. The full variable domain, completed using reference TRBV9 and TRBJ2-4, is DSGVTQTPKHLITATGQRVTLRCSPRSGDLSVYWYQQSLDQGLQFLIQYYNGEERAKGNILERFSAQQFPDLHSELNLSSLELGDSALYFCASSYWPGQGSGEQYFGAGTRLSVL.

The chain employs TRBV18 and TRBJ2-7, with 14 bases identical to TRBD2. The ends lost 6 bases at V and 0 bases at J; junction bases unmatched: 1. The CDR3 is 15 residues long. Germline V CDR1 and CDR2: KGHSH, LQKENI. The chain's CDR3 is CASSGTSGSSYEQYF. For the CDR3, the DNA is TGTGCCAGCTCTGGGACTAGCGGGAGCTCCTACGAGCAGTACTTC.

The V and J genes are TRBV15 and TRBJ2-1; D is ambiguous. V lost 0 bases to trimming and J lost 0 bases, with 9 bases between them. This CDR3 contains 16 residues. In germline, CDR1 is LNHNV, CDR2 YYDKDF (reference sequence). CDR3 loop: CATSREGLSSYNEQFF. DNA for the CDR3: TGTGCCACCAGCAGAGAGGGCTTAAGCTCCTACAATGAGCAGTTCTTC.

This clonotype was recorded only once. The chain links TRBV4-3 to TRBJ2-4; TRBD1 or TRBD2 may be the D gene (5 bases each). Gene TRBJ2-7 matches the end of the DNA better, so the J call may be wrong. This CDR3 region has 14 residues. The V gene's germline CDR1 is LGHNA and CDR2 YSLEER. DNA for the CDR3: TGCGCCAGCAGCCGGGACCTCAACTCCTACGAGCAGTACTTC. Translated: CASSRDLNSYEQYF.

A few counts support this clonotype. The CDR3 coding sequence is TGTGCCAGCAGTGAACGGATTAGTGCGGAGACCCAGTACTTC. Its protein product is CASSERISAETQYF. The chain has TRBV6-1 and TRBJ2-5; D is ambiguous. The CDR3 contains 14 residues. The V and J ends lost 2 bases and 5 bases respectively, with 12 bases between them. Germline CDR1 reads MNHNS; CDR2 reads SASEGT.

CDR3 in amino acids: CASSLGWAPEAFF. CDR3 bases: TGTGCCAGCAGCTTAGGGTGGGCCCCCGAAGCTTTCTTT. This chain connects TRBV7-8 to TRBJ1-1; D remains ambiguous. V was trimmed by 1 base and J by 8 bases, leaving 11 bases between them. This CDR3 has 13 amino acids. CDR1 SGHVS and CDR2 FQNEAQ come from the germline V gene.

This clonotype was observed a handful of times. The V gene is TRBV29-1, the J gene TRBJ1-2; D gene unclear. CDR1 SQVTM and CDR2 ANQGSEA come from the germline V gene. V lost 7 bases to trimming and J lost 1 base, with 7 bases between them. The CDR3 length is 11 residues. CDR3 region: CSARHNYGYTF. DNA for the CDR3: TGCAGCGCCAGACATAACTATGGCTACACCTTC.

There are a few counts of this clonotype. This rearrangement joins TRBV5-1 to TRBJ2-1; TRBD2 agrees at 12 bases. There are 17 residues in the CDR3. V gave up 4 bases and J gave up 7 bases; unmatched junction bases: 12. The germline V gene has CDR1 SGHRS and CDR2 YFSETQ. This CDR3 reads CASSGRPTSGGTNEQFF. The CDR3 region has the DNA TGCGCCAGCAGCGGGAGACCGACTAGCGGGGGCACAAATGAGCAGTTCTTC.

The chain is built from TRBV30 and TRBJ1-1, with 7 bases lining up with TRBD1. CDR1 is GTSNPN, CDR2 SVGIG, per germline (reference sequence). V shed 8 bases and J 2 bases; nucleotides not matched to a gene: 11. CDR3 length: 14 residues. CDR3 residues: CARQSGQINTEAFF. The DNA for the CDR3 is TGTGCCAGACAATCGGGACAGATAAACACTGAAGCTTTCTTT.

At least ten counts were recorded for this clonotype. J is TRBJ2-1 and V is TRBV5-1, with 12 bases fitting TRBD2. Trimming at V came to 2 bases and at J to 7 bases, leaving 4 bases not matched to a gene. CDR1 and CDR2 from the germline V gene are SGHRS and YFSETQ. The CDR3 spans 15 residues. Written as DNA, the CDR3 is TGCGCCAGCAGCTTCCGGACTAGCGGGGAAAATGAGCAGTTCTTC. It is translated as CASSFRTSGENEQFF.